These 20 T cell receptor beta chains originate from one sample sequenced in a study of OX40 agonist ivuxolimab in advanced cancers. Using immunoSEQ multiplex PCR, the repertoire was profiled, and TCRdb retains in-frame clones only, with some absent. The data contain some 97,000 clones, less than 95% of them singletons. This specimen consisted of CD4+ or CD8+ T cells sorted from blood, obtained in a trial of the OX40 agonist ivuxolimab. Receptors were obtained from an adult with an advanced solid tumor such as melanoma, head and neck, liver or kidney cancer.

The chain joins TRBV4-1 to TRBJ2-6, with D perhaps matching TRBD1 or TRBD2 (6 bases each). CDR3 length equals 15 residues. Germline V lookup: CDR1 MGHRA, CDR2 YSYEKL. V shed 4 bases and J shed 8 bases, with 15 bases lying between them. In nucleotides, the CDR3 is TGCGCCAGCAGCCTCCTCGGAGGGGGAACCAACGTCCTGACTTTC. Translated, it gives CASSLLGGGTNVLTF.

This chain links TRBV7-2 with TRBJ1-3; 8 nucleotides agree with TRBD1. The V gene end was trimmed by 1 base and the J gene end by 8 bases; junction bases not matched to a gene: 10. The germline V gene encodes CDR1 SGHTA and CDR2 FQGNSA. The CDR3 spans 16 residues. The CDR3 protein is CASSLVRRGRGDTIYF. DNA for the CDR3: TGTGCCAGCAGCTTAGTCCGCAGGGGGCGCGGAGACACCATATATTTT.

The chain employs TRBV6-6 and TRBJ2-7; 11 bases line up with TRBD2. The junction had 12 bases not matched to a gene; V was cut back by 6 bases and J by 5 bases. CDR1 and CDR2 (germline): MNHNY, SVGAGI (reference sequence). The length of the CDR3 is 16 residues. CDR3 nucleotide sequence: TGTGCCAGCAGCCGGACGCCTAGCGGGAGGATGGACGAGCAGTACTTC. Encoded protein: CASSRTPSGRMDEQYF.

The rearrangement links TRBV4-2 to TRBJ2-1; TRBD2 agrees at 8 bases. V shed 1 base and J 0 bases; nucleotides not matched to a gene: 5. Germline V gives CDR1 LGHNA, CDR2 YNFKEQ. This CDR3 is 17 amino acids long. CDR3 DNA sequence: TGTGCCAGCAGCCAAGTTTCCAGCGGGAGCTCCTACAATGAGCAGTTCTTC. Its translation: CASSQVSSGSSYNEQFF.

CDR3 in amino acids: CASSPAGGETQYF. CDR3 nucleotides: TGTGCCAGCTCACCTGCCGGGGGGGAGACCCAGTACTTC. V and J are TRBV18 and TRBJ2-5, with 7 bases fitting TRBD2. The CDR3 has 13 amino acids. J was trimmed by 5 bases and V by 3 bases; bases with no gene match: 3. CDR1 is KGHSH and CDR2 is LQKENI in the germline V gene.

The CDR3 loop reads CASSDGYEQYF. The CDR3 DNA reads as TGTGCCAGCAGTGACGGCTACGAGCAGTACTTC. The chain combines TRBV6-1 with TRBJ2-7; D not resolved. V lost 3 bases to trimming and J lost 3 bases, with 3 bases between them. This CDR3 spans 11 amino acids. Germline V gives CDR1 MNHNS, CDR2 SASEGT.

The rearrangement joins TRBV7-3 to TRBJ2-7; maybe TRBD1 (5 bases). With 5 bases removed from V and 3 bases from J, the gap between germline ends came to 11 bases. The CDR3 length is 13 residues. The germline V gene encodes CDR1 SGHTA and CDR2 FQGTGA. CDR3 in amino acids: CASSLRVNYEQYF. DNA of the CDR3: TGTGCCAGCAGCCTCAGGGTCAACTACGAGCAGTACTTC.

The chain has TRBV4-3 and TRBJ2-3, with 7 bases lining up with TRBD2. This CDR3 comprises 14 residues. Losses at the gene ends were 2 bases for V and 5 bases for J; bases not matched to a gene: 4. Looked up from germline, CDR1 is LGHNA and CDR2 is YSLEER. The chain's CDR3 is CASSQRLAIDTQYF. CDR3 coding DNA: TGCGCCAGCAGCCAACGACTAGCAATAGATACGCAGTATTTT.

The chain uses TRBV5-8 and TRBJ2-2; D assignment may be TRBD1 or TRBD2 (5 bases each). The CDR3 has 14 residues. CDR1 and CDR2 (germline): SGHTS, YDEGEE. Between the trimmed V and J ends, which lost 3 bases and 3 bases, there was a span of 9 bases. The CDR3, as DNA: TGTGCCAGCAGCTACGGGACCTACACCGGGGAGCTGTTTTTT. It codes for CASSYGTYTGELFF.

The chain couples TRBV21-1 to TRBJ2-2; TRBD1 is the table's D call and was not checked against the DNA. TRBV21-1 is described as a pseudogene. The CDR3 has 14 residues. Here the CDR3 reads CASSQTGEAGELFF. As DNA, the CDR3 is TGTGCCAGCAGCCAAACAGGGGAAGCCGGGGAGCTGTTTTTT.

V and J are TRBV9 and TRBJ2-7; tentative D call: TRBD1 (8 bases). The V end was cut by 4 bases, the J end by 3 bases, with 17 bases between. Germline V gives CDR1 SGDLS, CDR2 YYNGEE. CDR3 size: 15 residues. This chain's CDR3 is CASSPQGGGYYEQYF. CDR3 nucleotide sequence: TGTGCCAGCAGCCCACAGGGGGGGGGATACTACGAGCAGTACTTC.

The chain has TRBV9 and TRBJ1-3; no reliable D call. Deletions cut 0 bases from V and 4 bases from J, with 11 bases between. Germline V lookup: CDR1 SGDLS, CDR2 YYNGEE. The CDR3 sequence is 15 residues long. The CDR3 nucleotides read TGTGCCAGCAGCGTAGAGGGAACCCGCGGAAACACCATATATTTT. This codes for CASSVEGTRGNTIYF.

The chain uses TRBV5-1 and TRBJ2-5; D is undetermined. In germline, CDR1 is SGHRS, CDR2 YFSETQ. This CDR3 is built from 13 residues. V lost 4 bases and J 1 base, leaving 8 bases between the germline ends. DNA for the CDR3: TGCGCCAGCAGCCCATTGGGCCAAGAGACCCAGTACTTC. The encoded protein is CASSPLGQETQYF.

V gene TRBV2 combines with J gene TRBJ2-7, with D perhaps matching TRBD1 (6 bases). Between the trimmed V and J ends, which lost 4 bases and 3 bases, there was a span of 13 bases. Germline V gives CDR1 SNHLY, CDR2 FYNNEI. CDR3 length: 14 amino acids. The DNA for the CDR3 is TGTGCCAGCAGTGGGCTGGGGGCAGGCTACGAGCAGTACTTC. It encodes CASSGLGAGYEQYF.

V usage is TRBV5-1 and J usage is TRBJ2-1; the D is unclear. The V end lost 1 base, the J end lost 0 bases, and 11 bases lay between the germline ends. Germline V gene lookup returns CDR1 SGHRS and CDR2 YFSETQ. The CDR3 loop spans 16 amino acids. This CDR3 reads CASSLLAAISYNEQFF. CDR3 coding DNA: TGCGCCAGCAGCTTGCTGGCGGCGATCTCCTACAATGAGCAGTTCTTC.

CDR3 sequence: CASSSGIVSQPQHF. DNA of the CDR3: TGTGCCAGCTCATCAGGGATTGTAAGTCAGCCCCAGCATTTT. This chain uses TRBV18 with TRBJ1-5, with D perhaps TRBD1 (5 bases). Trimming left V 5 bases short and J 6 bases short, with 14 bases between. This CDR3 is built from 14 residues. Germline lookup yields CDR1 KGHSH and CDR2 LQKENI.

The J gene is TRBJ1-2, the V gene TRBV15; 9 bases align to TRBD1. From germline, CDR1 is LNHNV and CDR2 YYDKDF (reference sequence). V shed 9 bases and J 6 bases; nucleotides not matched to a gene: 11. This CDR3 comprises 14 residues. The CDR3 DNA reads TGTGCCACTGGGGAGGACAGGGGATCGGATGGCTACACCTTC. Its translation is CATGEDRGSDGYTF. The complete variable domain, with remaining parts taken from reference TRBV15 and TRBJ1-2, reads DAMVIQNPRYQVTQFGKPVTLSCSQTLNHNVMYWYQQKSSQAPKLLFHYYDKDFNNEADTPDNFQSRRPNTSFCFLDIRSPGLGDTAMYLCATGEDRGSDGYTFGSGTRLTVV.

The CDR3 sequence: CASSLRGYSTDTQYF. The CDR3 region has the DNA TGTGCCAGCAGCTTAAGGGGGTACAGCACAGATACGCAGTATTTT. The J gene is TRBJ2-3, the V gene TRBV7-3, with D perhaps assigned TRBD1 or TRBD2 (5 bases each). The germline gives CDR1 SGHTA, CDR2 FQGTGA. CDR3 length equals 15 residues. The ends were cut back, 1 base at V and 0 bases at J, with 8 bases in the middle.

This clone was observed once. The CDR3 sequence is CASSLGIASTDTQYF. CDR3 nucleotides: TGTGCCAGCAGCTTAGGAATCGCTAGCACAGATACGCAGTATTTT. This chain joins TRBV7-9 and TRBJ2-3; D gene unclear. V lost 1 base and J 0 bases, leaving 8 bases between the germline ends. Germline assignment: CDR1 SEHNR and CDR2 FQNEAQ (reference sequence). CDR3 length: 15 amino acids.

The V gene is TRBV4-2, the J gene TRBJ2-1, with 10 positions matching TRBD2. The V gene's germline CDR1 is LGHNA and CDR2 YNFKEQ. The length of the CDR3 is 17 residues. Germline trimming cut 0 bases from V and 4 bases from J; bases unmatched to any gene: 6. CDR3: CASSQEPSGSNYNEQFF. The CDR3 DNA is TGTGCCAGCAGCCAAGAGCCTAGCGGGAGTAATTACAATGAGCAGTTCTTC.